The present TCR beta chain was sequenced within a study of lymphopenia after photon versus proton radiotherapy. Overall study results and limits: Survival link was tested only in deceased patients; proton benefit remains a possibility. In patients who died, overall survival fell as post-nadir TCR diversity dropped more.

The germline V gene encodes CDR1 MNHEY and CDR2 SMNVEV (reference sequence). Trimming removed 0 bases from V and 4 bases from J; junction bases left unmatched: 11. The CDR3 covers 18 residues. Turning to this clone: The target antigen is unknown.

Measured with immunoSEQ multiplex PCR; TCRdb has only the in-frame clones, and not every one. The data show 65,000 to 85,000 clones, about 90% seen once. Specimen: peripheral blood, collected from a patient treated with photon-based radiotherapy. The gene calls are TRBV27 and TRBJ2-3; TRBD2 matches 9 bases. The clonotype was recovered from a woman in her forties with cholangiocarcinoma. The CDR3 here is CASSLSSFSGSGADTQYF. The CDR3 DNA reads TGTGCCAGCAGTTTATCGAGTTTTAGCGGGAGTGGCGCAGATACGCAGTATTTT.